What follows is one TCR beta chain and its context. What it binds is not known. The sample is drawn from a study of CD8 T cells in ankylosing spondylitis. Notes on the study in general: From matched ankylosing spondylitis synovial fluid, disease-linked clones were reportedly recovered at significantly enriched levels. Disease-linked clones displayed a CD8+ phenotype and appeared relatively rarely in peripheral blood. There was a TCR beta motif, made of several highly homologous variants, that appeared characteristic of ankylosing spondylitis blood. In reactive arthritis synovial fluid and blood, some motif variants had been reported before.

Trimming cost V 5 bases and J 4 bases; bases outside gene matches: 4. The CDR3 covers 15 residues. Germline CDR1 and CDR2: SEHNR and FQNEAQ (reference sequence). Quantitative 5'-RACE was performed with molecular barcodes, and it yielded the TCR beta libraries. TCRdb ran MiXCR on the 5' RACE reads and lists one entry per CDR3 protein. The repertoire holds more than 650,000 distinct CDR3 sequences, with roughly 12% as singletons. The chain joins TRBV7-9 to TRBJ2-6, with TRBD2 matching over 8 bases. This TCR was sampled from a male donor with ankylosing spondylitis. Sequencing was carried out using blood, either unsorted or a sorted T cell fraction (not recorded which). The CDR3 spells CASSETSAGANVLTF. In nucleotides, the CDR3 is TGTGCCAGCAGCGAGACTAGCGCCGGGGCCAACGTCCTGACTTTC.